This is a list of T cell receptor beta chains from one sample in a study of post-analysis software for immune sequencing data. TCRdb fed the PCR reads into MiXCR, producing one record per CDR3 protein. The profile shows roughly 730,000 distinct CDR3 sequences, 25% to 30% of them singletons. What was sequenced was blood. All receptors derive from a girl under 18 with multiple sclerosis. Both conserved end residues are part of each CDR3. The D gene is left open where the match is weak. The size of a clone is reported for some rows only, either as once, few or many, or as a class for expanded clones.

TGTGCCAGCAGCAGCTTTGACATACCTCGGCACACCATATATTTT CASSSFDIPRHTIYF TRBJ1-3 . . TRBV21-1
TGTGCCAGCAGCCAAGGGCCCCCTCAGGGCGAGACCCAGTACTTC CASSQGPPQGETQYF TRBJ2-5 . few TRBV3-1
TGTGCCAGCAGCCGAGCCGTCGGCGGGAGGAAAAGGGGCCCCTACGAGCAGTACTTC CASSRAVGGRKRGPYEQYF TRBJ2-7 TRBD2 . TRBV7-2
TGTGCCAGTAGTCGGTTGGGGAGTGAGCAGTTCTTC CASSRLGSEQFF TRBJ2-1 . . TRBV19
TGTGCCAGCAGCCAAGATTGGGCAGCAGAGACCCAGTACTTC CASSQDWAAETQYF TRBJ2-5 . few TRBV3-1
TGCGCCAGCAGCCGACAGGGGGACACTGAAGCTTTCTTT CASSRQGDTEAFF TRBJ1-1 TRBD1 few TRBV4-1
TGTGCCAGCAGCCCGGCAGGAGGGGCAGGACGCGAGCAGTACTTC CASSPAGGAGREQYF TRBJ2-7 . few TRBV5-5
TGTGCCAGCAGCCATCCGTCTGGAGGCACTCACGAGCAGTACTTC CASSHPSGGTHEQYF TRBJ2-7 . . TRBV28
TGTGCCAGCAGCAACCGCGGGACAGGGGCGGTCAATGAGCAGTTCTTC CASSNRGTGAVNEQFF TRBJ2-1 TRBD1 few TRBV3-1
TGTGCCAGCAGCCCCATGATTGGGGGTGAAGTTTTCTTT CASSPMIGGEVFF TRBJ1-1 . . TRBV11-2
TGCAGTGCTAGAGACCGGGCCTGGGCCTTAAATGAAAAACTGTTTTTT CSARDRAWALNEKLFF TRBJ1-4 . . TRBV20-1
TGTGCCAGCAGTCTAACCCCCGGTCTCTCTCATATCTATGGCTACACCTTC CASSLTPGLSHIYGYTF TRBJ1-2 . few TRBV27
TGTGCCAGTTACACAGATACGCAGTATTTT CASYTDTQYF TRBJ2-3 . . TRBV2
TGCGCCAGCAGCGCGGAACCGGGACGATACAATGAGCAGTTCTTC CASSAEPGRYNEQFF TRBJ2-1 . few TRBV5-1
TGCGCCAGCAGCCAGACCCCGGAGACCCAGTACTTC CASSQTPETQYF TRBJ2-5 . many TRBV4-3
TGTGCCAGCATGTCTGGGGCCAACGTCCTGACTTTC CASMSGANVLTF TRBJ2-6 . . TRBV6-5
TGCAGTATCCAGGTATCTCGTTTGGACAATGAGCAGTTCTTC CSIQVSRLDNEQFF TRBJ2-1 . few TRBV20-1
TGTGCCTTCAGTCCAGGGGGCACAGATACGCAGTATTTT CAFSPGGTDTQYF TRBJ2-3 . . TRBV28
TGTGCCAGCAGGGTAATCTCGGGACCGAATTACAATGAGCAGTTCTTC CASRVISGPNYNEQFF TRBJ2-1 . . TRBV27
TGCAGCGTCCCGACGGGTAGAAGAACCGGGGAGCTGTTTTTT CSVPTGRRTGELFF TRBJ2-2 . . TRBV29-1
TGCAGTGCGAAGAGGACGGCCTCGGGAGATGGCTACACCTTC CSAKRTASGDGYTF TRBJ1-2 . few TRBV20-1
TGTGCCAGCAGCTCACGTACAGCCCCCTACGAGCAGTACTTC CASSSRTAPYEQYF TRBJ2-7 . once TRBV7-2
TGTGCCAGCAGCGTGTGGAGGAGTGAGCAGTTCTTC CASSVWRSEQFF TRBJ2-1 . . TRBV7-8
TGTGCCAGCACCAACCCGGGGGGTCAGCCCCAGCATTTT CASTNPGGQPQHF TRBJ1-5 . . TRBV6-2/TRBV6-3
TGCGCCAGCAGCCCGGACAACTATAATGAAAAACTGTTTTTT CASSPDNYNEKLFF TRBJ1-4 . . TRBV5-1
TGTGCCAGCAGTGACCCTCAAGACAGAAACCAAGAGACCCAGTACTTC CASSDPQDRNQETQYF TRBJ2-5 . few TRBV6-4
TGCGCCAGCAGCCAAGATCCAGTGACCTACGAGCAGTACTTC CASSQDPVTYEQYF TRBJ2-7 . . TRBV4-1
TGTGCCAGCAGCCGGACAGGGGAGGGCTACACCTTC CASSRTGEGYTF TRBJ1-2 TRBD1 many TRBV3-1
TGTGCCAGCAGTGTAAGGTCCTACGAGCAGTACTTC CASSVRSYEQYF TRBJ2-7 . . TRBV28
TGTGCCAGTAGTACCCAGCTAGGATCCTACAATGAGCAGTTCTTC CASSTQLGSYNEQFF TRBJ2-1 . once TRBV19